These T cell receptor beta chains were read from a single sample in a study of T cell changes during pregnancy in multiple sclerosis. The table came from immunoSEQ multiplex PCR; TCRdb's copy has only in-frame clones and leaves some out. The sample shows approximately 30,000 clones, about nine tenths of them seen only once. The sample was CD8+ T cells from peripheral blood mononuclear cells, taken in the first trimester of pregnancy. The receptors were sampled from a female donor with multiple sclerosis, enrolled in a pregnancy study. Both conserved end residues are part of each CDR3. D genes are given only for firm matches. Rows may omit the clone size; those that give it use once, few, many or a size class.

CDR3nt: TGTGCCAGCAGGCGCCCAGGGTATTACGAGCAGTACTTC
CDR3aa: CASRRPGYYEQYF
abundance: NA
j_gene: TRBJ2-7
v_gene: TRBV6-5
d_gene: NA

CDR3nt: TGCAGTGCTAGAGTCGTATATGGCTACACCTTC
CDR3aa: CSARVVYGYTF
abundance: NA
j_gene: TRBJ1-2
v_gene: TRBV20-1
d_gene: NA

CDR3nt: TGTGCCAGCAGTAGTCTCTTAGCGGGAGGGCCCTACGAGCAGTACTTC
CDR3aa: CASSSLLAGGPYEQYF
abundance: NA
j_gene: TRBJ2-7
v_gene: TRBV27
d_gene: TRBD2

CDR3nt: TGTGCCAGCAGTTACTTTTCTGGGCAGCCGAATGAAAAACTGTTTTTT
CDR3aa: CASSYFSGQPNEKLFF
abundance: NA
j_gene: TRBJ1-4
v_gene: TRBV6-5
d_gene: NA

CDR3nt: TGTGCCAGCTCCCGTAGACAGTCCGGATACTACGAGCAGTACTTC
CDR3aa: CASSRRQSGYYEQYF
abundance: NA
j_gene: TRBJ2-7
v_gene: TRBV18
d_gene: NA

CDR3nt: TGTGCCAGCAGTTTACCCGACAGGAGCCGAAGCTCCTACAATGAGCAGTTCTTC
CDR3aa: CASSLPDRSRSSYNEQFF
abundance: NA
j_gene: TRBJ2-1
v_gene: TRBV27
d_gene: NA

CDR3nt: TGTGCCATCAGCAGGACTAGCGGGGACTACGAGCAGTACTTC
CDR3aa: CAISRTSGDYEQYF
abundance: NA
j_gene: TRBJ2-7
v_gene: TRBV10-3
d_gene: TRBD2

CDR3nt: TGTGCCAGCAGCCAAGATATACGGATAGGGGCCCCCTATGGCTACACCTTC
CDR3aa: CASSQDIRIGAPYGYTF
abundance: few
j_gene: TRBJ1-2
v_gene: TRBV14
d_gene: NA

CDR3nt: TGCGCCAGCAGAGCTAGCACAGATACGCAGTATTTT
CDR3aa: CASRASTDTQYF
abundance: NA
j_gene: TRBJ2-3
v_gene: TRBV5-1
d_gene: NA

CDR3nt: TGTGCCAGCAGATTTGGCGGGAGCAACGAGCAGTACTTC
CDR3aa: CASRFGGSNEQYF
abundance: NA
j_gene: TRBJ2-7
v_gene: TRBV5-4
d_gene: TRBD2

CDR3nt: TGTGCCAGCAGTGAACGACCGCACAGGGGCCTCTACTATGGCTACACCTTC
CDR3aa: CASSERPHRGLYYGYTF
abundance: NA
j_gene: TRBJ1-2
v_gene: TRBV6-1
d_gene: TRBD1

CDR3nt: TGTGCCAGCAGCGTAAGGACTGGCACCTACGAGCAGTACTTC
CDR3aa: CASSVRTGTYEQYF
abundance: NA
j_gene: TRBJ2-7
v_gene: TRBV9
d_gene: NA

CDR3nt: TGTGCCAGCAGCTTACCCCCCACTGATACCTACGAGCAGTACTTC
CDR3aa: CASSLPPTDTYEQYF
abundance: NA
j_gene: TRBJ2-7
v_gene: TRBV7-9
d_gene: NA

CDR3nt: TGTGCCAGCAGCTTCCCTACCCTCTACGAGCAGTACTTC
CDR3aa: CASSFPTLYEQYF
abundance: NA
j_gene: TRBJ2-7
v_gene: TRBV5-6
d_gene: NA

CDR3nt: TGTGCCAGCAGCCCTAAGCGGGAGGGCCCCTACGAGCAGTACTTC
CDR3aa: CASSPKREGPYEQYF
abundance: NA
j_gene: TRBJ2-7
v_gene: TRBV27
d_gene: TRBD2

CDR3nt: TGTGCCAGCAGCGAGGGACAGGGGAAATTCGATGAGCAGTTCTTC
CDR3aa: CASSEGQGKFDEQFF
abundance: NA
j_gene: TRBJ2-1
v_gene: TRBV21-1
d_gene: NA

CDR3nt: TGTGCCAGCAGTCCACGAGACCGGGACTATGGCTACACCTTC
CDR3aa: CASSPRDRDYGYTF
abundance: NA
j_gene: TRBJ1-2
v_gene: TRBV5-4
d_gene: NA

CDR3nt: TGTGCCAGTAGTCTTGGCATTAAGACCTACGAGCAGTACTTC
CDR3aa: CASSLGIKTYEQYF
abundance: NA
j_gene: TRBJ2-7
v_gene: TRBV19
d_gene: NA

CDR3nt: TGTGCCAGCAGTTTTGGGGGAGCGGGCTATGGCTACACCTTC
CDR3aa: CASSFGGAGYGYTF
abundance: NA
j_gene: TRBJ1-2
v_gene: TRBV27
d_gene: NA

CDR3nt: TGCGCCAGCAGCTACCTAGGACAGTCGAACACCGGGGAGCTGTTTTTT
CDR3aa: CASSYLGQSNTGELFF
abundance: NA
j_gene: TRBJ2-2
v_gene: TRBV4-1
d_gene: NA

CDR3nt: TGTGCCAGCAGCTTAGGTACTAGCGGGTACAATGAGCAGTTCTTC
CDR3aa: CASSLGTSGYNEQFF
abundance: NA
j_gene: TRBJ2-1
v_gene: TRBV7-7
d_gene: TRBD2

CDR3nt: TGCGCCAGCAGTTCAACAGGAACGTCGAGCTCCTACAATGAGCAGTTCTTC
CDR3aa: CASSSTGTSSSYNEQFF
abundance: NA
j_gene: TRBJ2-1
v_gene: TRBV10-2
d_gene: NA

CDR3nt: TGTGCCAGCAGTCCCATCCGACAGGGTGGTGGAAACACCATATATTTT
CDR3aa: CASSPIRQGGGNTIYF
abundance: NA
j_gene: TRBJ1-3
v_gene: TRBV28
d_gene: TRBD1

CDR3nt: TGTGCCAGCAGCCTGGGGACAGGGGAGGGGTACGAGCAGTACTTC
CDR3aa: CASSLGTGEGYEQYF
abundance: once
j_gene: TRBJ2-7
v_gene: TRBV7-3
d_gene: TRBD1

CDR3nt: TGTGCCAGCAGCTTAGCGCGGGGGAGCTCCTACAATGAGCAGTTCTTC
CDR3aa: CASSLARGSSYNEQFF
abundance: NA
j_gene: TRBJ2-1
v_gene: TRBV7-6
d_gene: TRBD2

CDR3nt: TGTGCCAGCAGTTACCCCCCAGGAGGGCGAGAGTACGAGCAGTACTTC
CDR3aa: CASSYPPGGREYEQYF
abundance: NA
j_gene: TRBJ2-7
v_gene: TRBV6-5
d_gene: NA

CDR3nt: TGTGCCTGGACTAAGAACACTGAAGCTTTCTTT
CDR3aa: CAWTKNTEAFF
abundance: NA
j_gene: TRBJ1-1
v_gene: TRBV30
d_gene: NA

CDR3nt: TGTGCCAGCAGCATGTCGGGACAGGGACTATCTGGGGCCAACGTCCTGACTTTC
CDR3aa: CASSMSGQGLSGANVLTF
abundance: NA
j_gene: TRBJ2-6
v_gene: TRBV9
d_gene: TRBD1

CDR3nt: TGTGCCAGCGGACCGATGACAGGAACCTATCAGCCCCAGCATTTT
CDR3aa: CASGPMTGTYQPQHF
abundance: NA
j_gene: TRBJ1-5
v_gene: TRBV27
d_gene: NA

CDR3nt: TGTGCCAGCAGTGTTCTAAGCTCCTACAATGAGCAGTTCTTC
CDR3aa: CASSVLSSYNEQFF
abundance: NA
j_gene: TRBJ2-1
v_gene: TRBV27
d_gene: NA

CDR3nt: TGTGCCAGCAGCCCCCGGACTCGGAATGAGCAGTTCTTC
CDR3aa: CASSPRTRNEQFF
abundance: NA
j_gene: TRBJ2-1
v_gene: TRBV7-9
d_gene: NA

CDR3nt: TGTGCCAGCAGTTCTAGCGGGGGGAGCACAGATACGCAGTATTTT
CDR3aa: CASSSSGGSTDTQYF
abundance: few
j_gene: TRBJ2-3
v_gene: TRBV6-4
d_gene: TRBD2

CDR3nt: TGTGCCAGTAGGCAGGGCCAGGAAAAACTGTTTTTT
CDR3aa: CASRQGQEKLFF
abundance: NA
j_gene: TRBJ1-4
v_gene: TRBV19
d_gene: NA